This T cell receptor (beta chain) was captured in a study of technical replicates of blood from several donors. Clones were read by immunoSEQ multiplex PCR, and TCRdb kept only the in-frame ones, dropping some. The table shows roughly 60,000 clones, with 85% to 95% occurring only once. V gave up 4 bases and J gave up 10 bases; unmatched junction bases: 13. Germline CDR1 ENHRY, CDR2 SYGVKD. The CDR3 has 15 residues. This clone was seen a single time. This chain links TRBV10-3 with TRBJ1-5, with 7 bases fitting TRBD1. The sequence was obtained from a human donor in good health. Some clones in this sample may be carry-over from other donors' samples. Material: PBMCs. The CDR3 protein is CAISGRDDRVGPQHF. The CDR3, as DNA: TGTGCCATCAGTGGACGAGACGACAGGGTGGGACCCCAGCATTTT.